The 25 T cell receptor beta chains listed next were all sequenced from one sample in a study of regulatory T cells in long-lasting Graves disease. The time point: newly diagnosed GD, antithyroid drugs for less than 3 months. After RNA was extracted from PBMCs, the TCR library was made from it. Library construction for TCR beta used iRepertoire HTBI primers and Arm-PCR of CDR3 regions. From the multiplex PCR reads, TCRdb called clonotypes with MiXCR, one entry per CDR3 protein. The sample records fewer than 650,000 distinct CDR3 sequences, 15% to 20% being singletons. These data also formed part of another study, on T cells in Graves' hyperthyroidism and ophthalmopathy.

The sample here was peripheral blood mononuclear cells (PBMCs), taken at new diagnosis, from a patient treated with antithyroid drugs. These receptors were obtained from a man aged 18 to 35 with Graves disease.

This clonotype turned up a few times. The chain couples TRBV5-1 to TRBJ1-3, with D hard to call. The germline V and J ends were trimmed by 1 base and 0 bases, with 8 bases remaining between them. Germline V gives CDR1 SGHRS, CDR2 YFSETQ. The length of the CDR3 is 15 residues. The CDR3 loop reads CASSLTPSSGNTIYF. DNA of the CDR3: TGCGCCAGCAGCTTGACCCCCAGCTCTGGAAACACCATATATTTT. Combining the CDR3 with reference TRBV5-1 and TRBJ1-3 gives the whole variable domain KAGVTQTPRYLIKTRGQQVTLSCSPISGHRSVSWYQQTPGQGLQFLFEYFSETQRNKGNFPGRFSGRQFSNSRSEMNVSTLELGDSALYLCASSLTPSSGNTIYFGEGSWLTVV.

The chain is built from TRBV11-2 and TRBJ1-2; no clear D. CDR1 SGHAT and CDR2 FQNNGV come from the germline V gene. The CDR3 loop spans 15 amino acids. Trimming left V 0 bases short and J 7 bases short, with 15 bases between. CDR3 residues: CASSLDPGLGSGYTF. In DNA, the CDR3 is TGTGCCAGCAGCTTAGACCCCGGGCTTGGGTCTGGCTACACCTTC.

This clonotype was detected ten times or more. The chain links TRBV20-1 to TRBJ1-5; no clear D. This CDR3 region has 10 residues. Germline CDR1 DFQATT, CDR2 SNEGSKA (reference sequence). Trimming stripped 5 bases from V and 5 bases from J, with 4 bases between. This CDR3 is CSASHQPQHF. The CDR3 nucleotides are TGCAGTGCTTCCCATCAGCCCCAGCATTTT.

J is TRBJ2-2 and V is TRBV19; unclear D gene. The CDR3 loop spans 14 amino acids. Trimming cost V 2 bases and J 1 base, with 5 bases left between them. Germline loops: CDR1 LNHDA, CDR2 SQIVND (reference sequence). The CDR3 sequence: CASSITGNTGELFF. The CDR3 coding sequence is TGTGCCAGTAGTATAACCGGGAACACCGGGGAGCTGTTTTTT. Full variable domain (missing parts from reference TRBV19 and TRBJ2-2): DGGITQSPKYLFRKEGQNVTLSCEQNLNHDAMYWYRQDPGQGLRLIYYSQIVNDFQKGDIAEGYSVSREKKESFPLTVTSAQKNPTAFYLCASSITGNTGELFFGEGSRLTVL.

This clonotype came up many times. The V gene is TRBV6-1, the J gene TRBJ1-1; unclear D gene. The ends were cut back, 7 bases at V and 10 bases at J, with 19 bases in the middle. Germline CDR1 and CDR2: MNHNS and SASEGT. The length of the CDR3 is 13 residues. The CDR3 region has the DNA TGTGCCAGCAACCCGGGTCGGTGGGCGGGAGCTTTCTTT. Residues: CASNPGRWAGAFF.

This clonotype was picked up a small number of times. The rearrangement joins TRBV27 to TRBJ2-1, with 9 bases fitting TRBD2. The CDR3 is 13 amino acids. Germline-derived CDR1 and CDR2 are MNHEY and SMNVEV (reference sequence). J lost 13 bases, V lost 5 bases, and 9 bases had no gene match. This CDR3 is CASSIQTSGPQFF. The CDR3 coding sequence is TGTGCCAGCAGTATCCAGACTAGCGGCCCTCAGTTCTTC.

The V and J genes are TRBV28 and TRBJ2-2; 11 bases fit TRBD2. The CDR3 spans 15 residues. The ends lost 6 bases at V and 7 bases at J; junction bases unmatched: 7. Germline V gene data show CDR1 as MDHEN and CDR2 as SYDVKM. CDR3 nucleotides: TGTGCCAGCAGGATACTAGCGGGAGATTTCGGGGAGCTGTTTTTT. Its protein product is CASRILAGDFGELFF.

This clonotype was counted once. The rearrangement links TRBV7-8 to TRBJ1-1; tentative D call: TRBD1 (5 bases). This CDR3 is 15 amino acids long. Trimming left V 5 bases short and J 1 base short, with 14 bases between. Germline CDR1 is SGHVS and CDR2 is FQNEAQ. In DNA form, the CDR3 reads TGTGCCAGCAGCCCGCGGGACGGTTGGAACACTGAAGCTTTCTTT. Translating it yields CASSPRDGWNTEAFF.

This clonotype showed up just a few times. J is TRBJ1-5 and V is TRBV19; maybe TRBD1 (6 bases). CDR3 size: 16 residues. V was shortened by 2 bases and J by 0 bases, with 11 bases between the two germline ends. From germline, CDR1 is LNHDA and CDR2 SQIVND (reference sequence). This chain's CDR3 is CASSILQGHSNQPQHF. The CDR3 DNA sequence: TGTGCCAGTAGTATATTACAGGGCCATAGCAATCAGCCCCAGCATTTT.

The genes are TRBV30 and TRBJ2-6; 7 nucleotides agree with TRBD1. The junction had 6 bases not matched to a gene; V was cut back by 3 bases and J by 4 bases. The CDR3 spans 15 residues. Germline values: CDR1 GTSNPN, CDR2 SVGIG (reference sequence). The CDR3 DNA sequence: TGTGCCTGGAGCCGAGGGACAGCCGGGGCCAACGTCCTGACTTTC. It encodes CAWSRGTAGANVLTF.

This clonotype appeared many times. V gene TRBV30 combines with J gene TRBJ2-7, with D uncertain. The CDR3 runs to 14 residues. CDR1 GTSNPN and CDR2 SVGIG come from the germline V gene (reference sequence). Trimming removed 2 bases from V and 3 bases from J, with 14 bases in between. Here the CDR3 DNA reads TGTGCCTGGAGTTCGCCTATGGGGATCTACGAGCAGTACTTC. Protein sequence: CAWSSPMGIYEQYF.

The V gene is TRBV6-1, the J gene TRBJ1-1; 10 nucleotides align to TRBD1. J gave up 1 base and V 4 bases, and 3 bases lay outside the gene matches. The CDR3 extends over 15 amino acids. The germline V gene encodes CDR1 MNHNS and CDR2 SASEGT. The CDR3, as DNA: TGTGCCAGCAGTGCCTGGGACAGGGGGAACACTGAAGCTTTCTTT. Protein sequence: CASSAWDRGNTEAFF.

This clonotype occurred a few times. V is TRBV3-1 and J is TRBJ2-7; TRBD1 matches 10 bases. CDR1 and CDR2 (germline): LGHDT, YNNKEL (reference sequence). V dropped 4 bases and J dropped 6; count of bases not matched to a gene: 12. The CDR3 sequence is 16 residues long. In nucleotides, the CDR3 is TGTGCCAGCAGCCCTCCCCAGGGACAGGGGTTGGGCGAGCAGTACTTC. As protein: CASSPPQGQGLGEQYF.

This clonotype was counted at least ten times. The chain has TRBV13 and TRBJ2-3, with 12 bases identical to TRBD2. The CDR3 loop spans 17 amino acids. CDR1 is PRHDT, CDR2 FYEKMQ, per germline (reference sequence). J lost 6 bases, V lost 3 bases, and 10 bases had no gene match. In nucleotides, the CDR3 is TGTGCCAGCAGCTTTGGGCTAGCGGGAGGGCCGGAGGATACGCAGTATTTT. Its translation: CASSFGLAGGPEDTQYF.

The sample holds a few counts of this clonotype. This chain joins TRBV6-5 and TRBJ1-3; D remains unclear. Germline-derived CDR1 and CDR2 are MNHEY and SVGAGI. The V gene lost 2 bases and the J gene lost 4 bases, with 9 bases spanning the gap. The length of the CDR3 is 14 residues. The DNA of the CDR3 is TGTGCCAGCAGTTACCTTTTAGACGGAAACACCATATATTTT. Amino acids: CASSYLLDGNTIYF.

This clonotype has more than one count but fewer than ten. This rearrangement joins TRBV18 to TRBJ2-3, with 7 bases identical to TRBD2. The CDR3 extends over 18 amino acids. The V and J ends lost 2 bases and 2 bases, in that order; junction bases with no gene match: 13. Germline V gives CDR1 KGHSH, CDR2 LQKENI. CDR3 coding DNA: TGTGCCAGCTCACCATCCACTCTAGCGGCTCGTTTCACAGATACGCAGTATTTT. It yields the protein CASSPSTLAARFTDTQYF.

This clonotype was found a few times. The V call is TRBV27, the J call TRBJ1-5; 9 nucleotides agree with TRBD1. The CDR3 loop spans 16 amino acids. Germline assignment: CDR1 MNHEY and CDR2 SMNVEV (reference sequence). Losses at the gene ends were 0 bases for V and 4 bases for J; bases not matched to a gene: 4. CDR3 sequence reads: CASSLSRTGENQPQHF. CDR3 bases: TGTGCCAGCAGTTTATCTAGGACAGGGGAGAATCAGCCCCAGCATTTT.

This clonotype was counted a few times. This sequence joins TRBV10-3 and TRBJ1-2; the D gene is possibly TRBD1 (5 bases). The germline V gene encodes CDR1 ENHRY and CDR2 SYGVKD. The CDR3 runs 11 residues. V gave up 7 bases and J gave up 6 bases, with 9 bases separating them. The DNA of the CDR3 is TGTGCCATCACGCAGGGCCATGGCTACACCTTC. Protein product: CAITQGHGYTF.

This clonotype was counted many times. This sequence joins TRBV9 and TRBJ2-3; 11 positions agree with TRBD2. J was trimmed by 5 bases and V by 0 bases; bases with no gene match: 8. CDR3 length equals 17 residues. CDR1 and CDR2 (germline): SGDLS, YYNGEE. The CDR3 bases are TGTGCCAGCAGCGTAGCTCAGACTAGCGGGGTCGGAGATACGCAGTATTTT. It yields the protein CASSVAQTSGVGDTQYF.

This chain joins TRBV4-1 and TRBJ1-1; D gene unclear. The germline gives CDR1 MGHRA, CDR2 YSYEKL. CDR3 size: 12 residues. V gave up 1 base and J gave up 11 bases, with 11 bases separating them. CDR3 sequence: CASSQGRLGAFF. In DNA, the CDR3 is TGCGCCAGCAGCCAAGGCCGACTGGGGGCTTTCTTT.

This clonotype appeared many times. The J gene is TRBJ2-3, the V gene TRBV6-2 or TRBV6-3; possible D gene TRBD2, 5 bases. Germline V lookup: CDR1 MNHEY, CDR2 SVGEGT. CDR3 length: 12 amino acids. The V end lost 6 bases, the J end lost 2 bases, and 6 bases lay between the germline ends. DNA for the CDR3: TGTGCCAGCAGGGAGGACACAGATACGCAGTATTTT. Translating gives CASREDTDTQYF.

The chain links TRBV11-2 to TRBJ2-4; 7 bases agree with TRBD2. CDR3 length equals 18 residues. V lost 5 bases to trimming and J lost 2 bases; unmatched junction nucleotides: 15. CDR1 and CDR2 (germline): SGHAT, FQNNGV. CDR3: CASSQGAGVRASKNIQYF. CDR3 sequence (DNA): TGTGCCAGCAGCCAAGGCGCGGGAGTCCGTGCGTCCAAAAACATTCAGTACTTC. The variable domain in full, with the rest retrieved from reference TRBV11-2 and TRBJ2-4, is EAGVAQSPRYKIIEKRQSVAFWCNPISGHATLYWYQQILGQGPKLLIQFQNNGVVDDSQLPKDRFSAERLKGVDSTLKIQPAKLEDSAVYLCASSQGAGVRASKNIQYFGAGTRLSVL.

Ten or more counts support this clonotype. The chain couples TRBV20-1 to TRBJ1-5; D gene ambiguous. V was trimmed by 2 bases and J by 0 bases, leaving 17 bases between them. Germline V gives CDR1 DFQATT, CDR2 SNEGSKA (reference sequence). There are 17 residues in the CDR3. This chain's CDR3 is CSARRRAVTYSNQPQHF. Here the CDR3 DNA reads TGCAGTGCTAGACGGCGGGCCGTCACATATAGCAATCAGCCCCAGCATTTT.

This clonotype was recorded at least ten times. The rearrangement uses TRBV2 and TRBJ2-3; TRBD2 matches at 9 bases. Germline loops: CDR1 SNHLY, CDR2 FYNNEI. CDR3 length equals 16 residues. V shed 2 bases and J 0 bases; nucleotides not matched to a gene: 3. For the CDR3, the DNA is TGTGCCAGCAGTGAATCTAGCGGGGTTAGCACAGATACGCAGTATTTT. Translation gives CASSESSGVSTDTQYF. Looking up the rest from reference TRBV2 and TRBJ2-3 gives the full variable domain: EPEVTQTPSHQVTQMGQEVILRCVPISNHLYFYWYRQILGQKVEFLVSFYNNEISEKSEIFDDQFSVERPDGSNFTLKIRSTKLEDSAMYFCASSESSGVSTDTQYFGPGTRLTVL.

There are many counts of this clonotype. This chain joins TRBV11-2 and TRBJ2-7; possibly TRBD2 for D (6 bases). CDR1 is SGHAT and CDR2 is FQNNGV in the germline V gene. The CDR3 length is 14 residues. The V gene lost 2 bases and the J gene lost 1 base, with 9 bases spanning the gap. Written as DNA, the CDR3 is TGTGCCAGCAGCTTACAAAGCGGGTCCTACGAGCAGTACTTC. Translation gives CASSLQSGSYEQYF.